Shown below are 15 T cell receptor beta chains from a single sample sequenced in a study of blood T cell repertoires in COVID-19 (dated by TCRdb to the early 2020s). Library prep was done by the immunoSEQ multiplex PCR assay. The table was pulled from immuneACCESS by TCRdb, which kept in-frame rearrangements only. Such tables lose some clones; where checked, under half of the loss comes from unresolved V genes, and the rest has no known cause. A total of about 170,000 clones appear in this sample, just under 90% of them only once. Together, the top ten hold 3.5% to 4.5% of the sample. The sample consisted of peripheral blood. All receptors come from a man aged 18 to 30 with active or convalescent COVID-19.

V is TRBV6-5 and J is TRBJ2-3, with 8 bases that match TRBD2. This CDR3 spans 14 amino acids. J gave up 6 bases and V 6 bases, and 8 bases lay outside the gene matches. Germline CDR1 is MNHEY and CDR2 is SVGAGI. As DNA, the CDR3 is TGTGCCAGCAGGCGGGGGGAGCTCGGCGATACGCAGTATTTT. Amino acids: CASRRGELGDTQYF.

This chain uses TRBV5-4 with TRBJ2-2; D unresolved. The CDR3 sequence is 15 residues long. Germline CDR1 SGHNT, CDR2 YYREEE (reference sequence). V was shortened by 0 bases and J by 5 bases, with 11 bases between the two germline ends. The CDR3 is CASSLDSHITGELFF. CDR3 in DNA: TGTGCCAGCAGCTTGGACAGTCACATTACCGGGGAGCTGTTTTTT.

V is TRBV5-1 and J is TRBJ1-1; D possibly corresponds to TRBD1 (5 bases). Germline lookup yields CDR1 SGHRS and CDR2 YFSETQ. The V gene lost 0 bases and the J gene lost 4 bases, with 16 bases spanning the gap. The CDR3 totals 16 residues. CDR3 protein: CASSLAPGLATTEAFF. The CDR3 DNA reads as TGCGCCAGCAGCTTGGCGCCGGGACTAGCTACCACTGAAGCTTTCTTT. The complete variable domain, with remaining parts taken from reference TRBV5-1 and TRBJ1-1, reads KAGVTQTPRYLIKTRGQQVTLSCSPISGHRSVSWYQQTPGQGLQFLFEYFSETQRNKGNFPGRFSGRQFSNSRSEMNVSTLELGDSALYLCASSLAPGLATTEAFFGQGTRLTVV.

This clone has only one observation. This chain connects TRBV6-5 to TRBJ1-5; TRBD1 agrees at 8 bases. Germline assignment: CDR1 MNHEY and CDR2 SVGAGI. V lost 6 bases to trimming and J lost 5 bases; unmatched junction nucleotides: 6. The CDR3 is made up of 14 amino acids. In DNA form, the CDR3 reads TGTGCCAGCAGGGACAGGGTGAACTATCAGCCCCAGCATTTT. This codes for CASRDRVNYQPQHF.

This chain uses TRBV18 with TRBJ1-5, with 7 bases fitting TRBD1. V gave up 3 bases and J gave up 6 bases; unmatched junction bases: 8. This CDR3 is built from 15 residues. Germline values: CDR1 KGHSH, CDR2 LQKENI. As DNA, the CDR3 is TGTGCCAGCTCACCCCAGACAGGGAATACTCAGCCCCAGCATTTT. It encodes CASSPQTGNTQPQHF.

The CDR3: CASSFSGTGSEQYV. CDR3 bases: TGTGCCAGCAGCTTTTCGGGGACAGGGTCCGAGCAGTACGTC. The rearrangement uses TRBV7-9 and TRBJ2-7; 9 positions agree with TRBD1. J gave up 6 bases and V 3 bases, and 6 bases lay outside the gene matches. The CDR3 sequence is 14 residues long. CDR1 is SEHNR and CDR2 is FQNEAQ in the germline V gene (reference sequence).

The CDR3 DNA sequence: TGTGCCAGCAGCTTATTTGGGGAGCGGGAGGTCGGCACAGATACGCAGTATTTT. Translation: CASSLFGEREVGTDTQYF. The gene calls are TRBV7-3 and TRBJ2-3; TRBD2 matches at 9 bases. Trimming took 2 bases from V and 1 from J; bases not matched to a gene: 10. The CDR3 is 18 residues long. CDR1 and CDR2 from the germline V gene are SGHTA and FQGTGA.

The chain recombines TRBV5-8 with TRBJ2-3, with a tentative D call TRBD2 (6 bases). CDR3 size: 16 residues. V shed 0 bases and J shed 3 bases, with 14 bases lying between them. Germline CDR1 is SGHTS and CDR2 is YDEGEE. DNA for the CDR3: TGTGCCAGCAGCTTGGCCGGGAGAAGGGGTACAGATACGCAGTATTTT. Translating it yields CASSLAGRRGTDTQYF. The variable domain in full, completed from reference TRBV5-8 and TRBJ2-3, reads EAGVTQSPTHLIKTRGQQATLRCSPISGHTSVYWYQQALGLGLQFLLWYDEGEERNRGNFPPRFSGRQFPNYSSELNVNALELEDSALYLCASSLAGRRGTDTQYFGPGTRLTVL.

The rearrangement links TRBV4-1 to TRBJ1-1; the D gene is possibly TRBD1 (5 bases). The CDR3 extends over 17 amino acids. Germline CDR1 is MGHRA and CDR2 is YSYEKL. V was shortened by 1 base and J by 2 bases, with 17 bases between the two germline ends. CDR3 in DNA: TGCGCCAGCAGCCAAGGGGCCAGGGTTAGGGCAAACACTGAAGCTTTCTTT. This translates into CASSQGARVRANTEAFF.

This CDR3 is CASSATSSSDTQYF. CDR3 DNA: TGTGCCAGCAGTGCTACTAGCAGTTCAGATACGCAGTATTTT. The chain carries TRBV6-4 and TRBJ2-3; D is possibly TRBD2 (6 bases). Germline loops: CDR1 MRHNA, CDR2 SNTAGT. This CDR3 is 14 amino acids long. The V gene lost 4 bases and the J gene lost 4 bases, with 12 bases spanning the gap.

The CDR3: CASSEFGTSGDRETQYF. The CDR3 DNA reads as TGTGCCAGCAGTGAATTCGGGACTAGCGGGGATCGGGAGACCCAGTACTTC. This chain joins TRBV25-1 and TRBJ2-5; 13 bases match TRBD2. CDR1 is MGHDK and CDR2 is SYGVNS in the germline V gene. The CDR3 loop spans 17 amino acids. J was trimmed by 5 bases and V by 1 base; bases with no gene match: 7.

The CDR3 here is CASSFITDTQYF. The DNA for the CDR3 is TGTGCCAGCAGCTTTATTACTGATACGCAGTATTTT. The gene calls are TRBV7-9 and TRBJ2-3; D gene unclear. The V and J ends lost 3 bases and 6 bases respectively, with 7 bases between them. Germline assignment: CDR1 SEHNR and CDR2 FQNEAQ (reference sequence). The CDR3 is 12 residues long.

V is TRBV13 and J is TRBJ2-3; possible D gene TRBD2, 7 bases. V was pared by 5 bases and J by 4 bases, with 13 bases between. CDR1 and CDR2 from the germline V gene are PRHDT and FYEKMQ (reference sequence). This CDR3 has 14 residues. CDR3 DNA: TGTGCCAGCAGCCTGGAGGGGGGGTCAGATACGCAGTATTTT. Its protein is CASSLEGGSDTQYF.

In its sample, this clone was seen once. The chain couples TRBV6-2 or TRBV6-3 to TRBJ1-1; 7 bases are shared with TRBD1. Germline V gene sequence: CDR1 MNHEY, CDR2 SVGEGT. The CDR3 covers 16 residues. The V and J ends lost 6 bases and 0 bases, in that order; junction bases with no gene match: 10. CDR3 nucleotide sequence: TGTGCCAGCAGGTACGACAGGGTCCTCATGAACACTGAAGCTTTCTTT. Residues: CASRYDRVLMNTEAFF.

This clone was seen only a few times. The chain has TRBV5-4 and TRBJ1-6; tentative D call: TRBD1 (6 bases). Germline V gene data show CDR1 as SGHNT and CDR2 as YYREEE (reference sequence). Trimming cost V 2 bases and J 2 bases, with 11 bases left between them. There are 16 residues in the CDR3. The CDR3 DNA reads TGTGCCAGCAGCTTATCAGGGGACCCCTATAATTCACCCCTCCACTTT. This sequence encodes CASSLSGDPYNSPLHF.